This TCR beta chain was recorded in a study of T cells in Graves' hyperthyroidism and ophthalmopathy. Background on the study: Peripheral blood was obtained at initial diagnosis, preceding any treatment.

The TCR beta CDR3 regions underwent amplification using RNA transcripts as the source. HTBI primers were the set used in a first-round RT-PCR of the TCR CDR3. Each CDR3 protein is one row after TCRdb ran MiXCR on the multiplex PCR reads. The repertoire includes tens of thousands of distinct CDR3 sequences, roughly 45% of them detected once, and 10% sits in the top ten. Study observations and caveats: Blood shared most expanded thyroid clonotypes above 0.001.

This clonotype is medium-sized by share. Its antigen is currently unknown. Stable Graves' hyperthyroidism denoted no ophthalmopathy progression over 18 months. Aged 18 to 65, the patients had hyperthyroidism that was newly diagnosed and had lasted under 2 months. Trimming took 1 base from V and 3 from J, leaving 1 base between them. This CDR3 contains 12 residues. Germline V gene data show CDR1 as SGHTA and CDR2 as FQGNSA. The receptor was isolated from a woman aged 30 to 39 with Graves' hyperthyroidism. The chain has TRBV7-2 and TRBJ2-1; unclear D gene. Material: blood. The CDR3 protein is CASSLDYNEQFF. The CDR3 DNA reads TGTGCCAGCAGCTTAGACTACAATGAGCAGTTCTTC.